A single sample gave rise to the 6 T cell receptor beta chains below, sequenced in a study of shared clonotypes between healthy human individuals. The method was immunoSEQ multiplex PCR; TCRdb's version includes in-frame clones alone and lacks a portion of them. Of under 2.5 million clones listed, around 92% are singletons. The material sequenced was naive CD4+ T cells from PBMCs. Subset: CD45RA+ positively selected. These receptor sequences come from a young man in good health. Some clones in this sample may be carry-over from other donors' samples.

CDR3 in amino acids: CASSLGGDTEAFF. CDR3 nucleotides: TGTGCCAGCAGTCTGGGGGGGGACACTGAAGCTTTCTTT. This chain joins TRBV2 and TRBJ1-1; possibly TRBD1 for D (5 bases). Germline V gene data show CDR1 as SNHLY and CDR2 as FYNNEI. Deletions cut 5 bases from V and 3 bases from J, with 10 bases between. This CDR3 region has 13 residues.

V usage is TRBV18 and J usage is TRBJ1-4; 11 bases fit TRBD1. Unmatched junction bases numbered 13, after V lost 3 bases and J lost 7 bases. The CDR3 runs 18 residues. CDR1 and CDR2 from the germline V gene are KGHSH and LQKENI. The CDR3 coding sequence is TGTGCCAGCTCACCGCTCGGGACAGGGGGTCTTTTCGGTGAAAAACTGTTTTTT. Translation: CASSPLGTGGLFGEKLFF.

J is TRBJ2-6 and V is TRBV5-1; D is unclear. The CDR3 is 16 residues long. Germline V gene sequence: CDR1 SGHRS, CDR2 YFSETQ. V lost 0 bases and J 0 bases, leaving 7 bases between the germline ends. In nucleotides, the CDR3 is TGCGCCAGCAGCTTGGCCGAAAGCTCTGGGGCCAACGTCCTGACTTTC. Translated, it gives CASSLAESSGANVLTF.

J is TRBJ2-7 and V is TRBV28, with D tentatively TRBD1 (7 bases). V lost 4 bases, J lost 0 bases, and 19 bases lay in between. This CDR3 comprises 17 residues. Germline CDR1 MDHEN, CDR2 SYDVKM. The CDR3, as DNA: TGTGCCAGCAGTTCCCCTCCAGGGGGGCTGAGCTCCTACGAGCAGTACTTC. Translation: CASSSPPGGLSSYEQYF.

V usage is TRBV7-2 and J usage is TRBJ2-5, with 7 positions matching TRBD1. The CDR3 sequence is 15 residues long. Germline loops: CDR1 SGHTA, CDR2 FQGNSA. Trimming took 5 bases from V and 5 from J; bases not matched to a gene: 11. The CDR3 protein is CASSMGQPPLETQYF. Here the CDR3 DNA reads TGTGCCAGCAGCATGGGACAGCCACCCCTCGAGACCCAGTACTTC.

Remarks on this clone: Other DNA variants within this sample encode the same CDR3. The CDR3 DNA sequence: TGCGCCAGCAGCTCAGGACTAGCGGGAAGCACAGATACGCAGTATTTT. This encodes CASSSGLAGSTDTQYF. The gene calls are TRBV5-1 and TRBJ2-3, with 12 bases that match TRBD2. The V gene's germline CDR1 is SGHRS and CDR2 YFSETQ. The CDR3 is 16 residues long. Germline trimming cut 3 bases from V and 0 bases from J; bases unmatched to any gene: 2.